Shown below are 2 T cell receptor beta chains from a single sample sequenced in a study of blood T cell repertoires in COVID-19. Clones were read by immunoSEQ multiplex PCR, and TCRdb kept only the in-frame ones, dropping some. Among around 140,000 clones listed, over 80% were seen once. Material: PBMCs or T cells enriched from blood (not recorded which). The origin of the receptors is a man aged 55 to 70 who had recovered from COVID-19.

V gene TRBV1 combines with J gene TRBJ1-5; TRBD1 is the table's D call and was not checked against the DNA. TRBV1 is shown as a pseudogene. The CDR3 covers 19 residues. Written as DNA, the CDR3 is TGCACCAGCAGCCAACTATTGGACAGGGGAACGGGGAGCAATCAGCCCCAGCATTTT. Its translation: CTSSQLLDRGTGSNQPQHF.

The chain carries TRBV6-2 or TRBV6-3 and TRBJ2-1; 9 bases agree with TRBD2. V dropped 6 bases and J dropped 0; count of bases not matched to a gene: 15. The CDR3 is 19 residues long. Germline CDR1 and CDR2: MNHEY and SVGEGT. CDR3 bases: TGTGCCAGCAGCCGATCCGGGACTAGCAGGGGATTCTCCTACAATGAGCAGTTCTTC. Translated, it gives CASSRSGTSRGFSYNEQFF.